These T cell receptor beta chains were read from a single sample in a study of technical replicates of blood from a few donors. The data were produced by immunoSEQ multiplex PCR, yet TCRdb's version contains in-frame clones alone and is incomplete. Of over 90,000 clones listed, around 96% are singletons. The sequencing input was T cells isolated from PBMCs. These TCRs come from a human donor in good health. Each CDR3 is given with its conserved first and last residue. Fields, in order: clone size, V gene, D gene, J gene, CDR3 DNA, CDR3 protein. A D gene is named only where the DNA matches it firmly. Size tells how often a clone was seen (once, few, many) or the class of an expanded clone, and some rows leave it out.

>-|TRBV27|-|TRBJ2-7
TGTGCCAGCAGTTATTCACAGCCCGACGAGCAGTACTTC
CASSYSQPDEQYF
>-|TRBV7-9|TRBD2|TRBJ2-7
TGTGCCAGCAGTTCTAAGCGGGAGAGCTCCTACGAGCAGTACTTC
CASSSKRESSYEQYF
>few|TRBV4-1|TRBD1|TRBJ2-2
TGCGCCAGCAGCCCCCAAGACAGGGAAACCGGGGAGCTGTTTTTT
CASSPQDRETGELFF
>-|TRBV29-1|-|TRBJ2-3
TGCAGCGCCAACTTTGGTCGGTCCGGGACAGATACGCAGTATTTT
CSANFGRSGTDTQYF
>-|TRBV7-2|-|TRBJ2-7
TGTGCCAGCAGCGGAGACTACGAGCAGTACTTC
CASSGDYEQYF
>-|TRBV27|-|TRBJ1-1
TGTGCCAGCAGTTCCGGACAGTACACTGAAGCTTTCTTT
CASSSGQYTEAFF
>-|TRBV11-2|-|TRBJ1-1
TGTGCCAGCAGCTTAGATCGGGAGGGGGAAAACACTGAAGCTTTCTTT
CASSLDREGENTEAFF
>-|TRBV27|TRBD1|TRBJ1-1
TGTGCCAGCAGTCCGCTGGACAGGGTGAACACTGAAGCTTTCTTT
CASSPLDRVNTEAFF
>-|TRBV5-4|TRBD1|TRBJ2-4
TGTGCCAGCAGCTTGGATAGAGGGGGCTTTAAAAACATTCAGTACTTC
CASSLDRGGFKNIQYF
>-|TRBV19|TRBD2|TRBJ2-7
TGTGCCAGTAGGGGCGGGAGATCCTACGAGCAGTACTTC
CASRGGRSYEQYF
>-|TRBV6-1|TRBD1|TRBJ2-7
TGTGCCACCTGGGGACAGGGGCCTTACGAGCAGTACTTC
CATWGQGPYEQYF
>-|TRBV5-4|TRBD2|TRBJ2-1
TGTGCCAGCAGCTTGGATCCTAGCGGTACCTACAATGAGCAGTTCTTC
CASSLDPSGTYNEQFF
>-|TRBV5-1|TRBD2|TRBJ2-1
TGCGCCAGCAGCCGGGGACTAGCGGGAGCCAATGAGCAGTTCTTC
CASSRGLAGANEQFF
>-|TRBV10-2|-|TRBJ2-1
TGCGCCAGCACCGCTTGGCAACCCTACAATGAGCAGTTCTTC
CASTAWQPYNEQFF
>-|TRBV6-5|TRBD1|TRBJ1-5
TGTGCCAGCGCAAACCGGGACAGCCGACAGCCCCAGCATTTT
CASANRDSRQPQHF
>-|TRBV5-1|TRBD1|TRBJ2-7
TGCGCCAGCAGCTGGGACCGGGACAGGAGTTCCTACGAGCAGTACTTC
CASSWDRDRSSYEQYF
>-|TRBV27|TRBD1|TRBJ2-2
TGTGCCAGCAGTTTATACCCCTGGGGACAGGATACCGGGGAGCTGTTTTTT
CASSLYPWGQDTGELFF
>-|TRBV5-6|-|TRBJ2-6
TGTGCCAGCAGCTTGGACAACAGGGCGGGGGCCAACGTCCTGACTTTC
CASSLDNRAGANVLTF
>-|TRBV6-5|-|TRBJ2-5
TGTGCCAGCAGTTACCGGTCGGGAGCAAGGACCCAGTACTTC
CASSYRSGARTQYF
>-|TRBV6-5|-|TRBJ1-2
TGTGCCAGCAGTTACTCCTCCAACTATGGCTACACCTTC
CASSYSSNYGYTF
>-|TRBV10-3|TRBD1|TRBJ2-1
TGTGCCATCAGTGAGTCAAAGGGGGCTAGTAGGTACAATGAGCAGTTCTTC
CAISESKGASRYNEQFF
>-|TRBV13|TRBD1|TRBJ1-1
TGTGCCAGCAGCTACCGGACAGGGCGGACTGAAGCTTTCTTT
CASSYRTGRTEAFF
>-|TRBV27|-|TRBJ2-1
TGTGCCAGCAGTTTATACTTGAGCTATGAGCAGTTCTTC
CASSLYLSYEQFF
>-|TRBV4-1|TRBD2|TRBJ2-7
TGCGCCAGCAGCCAAGATAGTGTGTTTTTGGCGGGAGGGCCGTCGTACGAGCAGTACTTC
CASSQDSVFLAGGPSYEQYF
>-|TRBV11-1|-|TRBJ2-7
TGTGCCAGCAGCCTCAGCTCCTACGAGCAGTACTTC
CASSLSSYEQYF
>-|TRBV14|-|TRBJ1-3
TGTGCCAGCAGCCAAGATGGTCTCGGGGGCTCTGGAAACACCATATATTTT
CASSQDGLGGSGNTIYF
>-|TRBV30|-|TRBJ2-7
TGTGCCTGGAGGGAACCCGGGACTTATCTAACCTACGAGCAGTACTTC
CAWREPGTYLTYEQYF
>-|TRBV7-2|TRBD2|TRBJ2-2
TGTGCCAGCAGCGCCCTAGCGGGAGTTGGCGGGGAGCTGTTTTTT
CASSALAGVGGELFF
>-|TRBV19|TRBD2|TRBJ2-1
TGTGCCACCGACCAGGGACTAGCGGGGTCCAATGAGCAGTTCTTC
CATDQGLAGSNEQFF
>once|TRBV30|TRBD2|TRBJ2-7
TGTGCTTGTCAGCGGGAGCCCGCCAGCGAGCAGTACTTC
CACQREPASEQYF
>-|TRBV5-6|-|TRBJ1-1
TGTGCCAGCAGCCCTTGGCCGAACACTGAAGCTTTCTTT
CASSPWPNTEAFF
>-|TRBV30|-|TRBJ2-5
TGTGCCTGGATCTCGTCCGTTCAAGAGACCCAGTACTTC
CAWISSVQETQYF
>-|TRBV27|-|TRBJ1-5
TGTGCCAGCACCCCCGGGGATCAGCCCCAGCATTTT
CASTPGDQPQHF
>-|TRBV29-1|-|TRBJ2-7
TGCAGCGTTGCGACGAACAGGGAGCCCCTCGAGCAGTACTTC
CSVATNREPLEQYF
>-|TRBV6-6|TRBD2|TRBJ2-3
TGTGCCAGCAGTTACTTACTAGCGGGAGGCGCAGATACGCAGTATTTT
CASSYLLAGGADTQYF
>-|TRBV27|TRBD2|TRBJ2-5
TGTGCCAGCAGTCCGTATAGCGGGAGAGGAGAGACCCAGTACTTC
CASSPYSGRGETQYF
>-|TRBV19|-|TRBJ1-5
TGTGCCAGTAGTAGGGGCGATGTTGAGCATTTT
CASSRGDVEHF
>-|TRBV4-3|TRBD2|TRBJ2-2
TGCGCCAGCAGCCAAGATACGCTAGCGGGAGAGTTAAGCGGGGAGCTGTTTTTT
CASSQDTLAGELSGELFF
>-|TRBV7-9|-|TRBJ1-3
TGTGCCAGCAGCTTAGAGGGGCTGCGAAACACCATATATTTT
CASSLEGLRNTIYF
>-|TRBV19|-|TRBJ1-1
TGTGCCAGTAGTATATCCGTTGACACTGAAGCTTTCTTT
CASSISVDTEAFF
>-|TRBV5-1|TRBD2|TRBJ2-1
TGCGCCAGCAGCTCCCGACTAGCGGGAGGTAATGAGCAGTTCTTC
CASSSRLAGGNEQFF
>-|TRBV19|-|TRBJ2-1
TGTGCCAGTAGTCCCCTAATGGGGGGTCGAGAGCAGTTCTTC
CASSPLMGGREQFF
>-|TRBV30|TRBD1|TRBJ2-7
TGTGCCTGGAGTGCAGGACAGGGGAAGTACTTC
CAWSAGQGKYF
>once|TRBV6-5|-|TRBJ1-1
TGTGCCAGCAGTTATCGTATGAACACTGAAGCTTTCTTT
CASSYRMNTEAFF
>-|TRBV7-3|-|TRBJ2-1
TGTGCCAGCAGCTTAGGGCCGAGCTCCTACAATGAGCAGTTCTTC
CASSLGPSSYNEQFF
>few|TRBV14|-|TRBJ1-1
TGTGCCAGCAGCCAGCAGGGAGGGGGTGAAGCTTTCTTT
CASSQQGGGEAFF
>-|TRBV7-2|TRBD1|TRBJ2-7
TGTGCCAGCAGCTTAGGCCCCGGACAGGGCTCCTACGAGCAGTACTTC
CASSLGPGQGSYEQYF